This T cell receptor beta chain was retrieved from a study of blood T cell repertoires in COVID-19. This CDR3 region has 14 residues. Losses at the gene ends were 5 bases for V and 5 bases for J; bases not matched to a gene: 5. CDR1 ENHRY and CDR2 SYGVKD come from the germline V gene. Some clones are missing from TCRdb's copy, which holds only in-frame ones; the method was immunoSEQ multiplex PCR. The sample lists around 110,000 clones; about three quarters were seen once. This chain links TRBV10-3 with TRBJ2-7, with 11 bases fitting TRBD1. The clonotype originates from a man aged 70-80 years with acute or convalescent COVID-19. Sequencing was carried out using peripheral blood. As DNA, the CDR3 is TGTGCCATCAGTCCAGGACAGGGGGCAAACGAGCAGTACTTC. Translated: CAISPGQGANEQYF.